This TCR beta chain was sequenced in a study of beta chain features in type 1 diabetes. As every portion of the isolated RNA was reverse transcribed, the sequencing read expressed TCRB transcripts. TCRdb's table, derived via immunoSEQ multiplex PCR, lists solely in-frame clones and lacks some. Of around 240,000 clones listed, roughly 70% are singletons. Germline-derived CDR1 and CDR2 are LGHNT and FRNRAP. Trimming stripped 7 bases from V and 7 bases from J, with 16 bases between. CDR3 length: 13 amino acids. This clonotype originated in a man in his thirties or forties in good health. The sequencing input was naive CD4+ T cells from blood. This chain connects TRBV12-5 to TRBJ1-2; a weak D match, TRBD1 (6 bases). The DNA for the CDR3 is TGTGCTAGTGCGCCGGACAGTAGAGGTGGCTACACCTTC. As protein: CASAPDSRGGYTF.